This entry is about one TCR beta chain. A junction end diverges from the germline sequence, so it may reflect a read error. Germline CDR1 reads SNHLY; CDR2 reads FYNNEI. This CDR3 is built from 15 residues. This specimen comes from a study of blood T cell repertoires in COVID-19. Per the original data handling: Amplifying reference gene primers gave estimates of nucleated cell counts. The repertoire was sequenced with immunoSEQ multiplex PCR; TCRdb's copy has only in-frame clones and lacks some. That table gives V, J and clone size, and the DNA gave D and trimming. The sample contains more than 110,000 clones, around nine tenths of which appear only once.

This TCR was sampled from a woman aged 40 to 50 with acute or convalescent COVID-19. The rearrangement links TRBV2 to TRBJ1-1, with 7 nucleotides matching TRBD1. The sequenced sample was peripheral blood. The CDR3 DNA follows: TGTGCCCAGCCGTTGATGACAGGGAAGAACGCTGAAGCTTTCTTT. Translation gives CAQPLMTGKNAEAFF.